The 32 T cell receptor beta chains listed next were all sequenced from one sample in a study of blood T cell repertoires in COVID-19. The table came from immunoSEQ multiplex PCR; TCRdb's copy has only in-frame clones and leaves some out. The sample consists of over 250,000 clones, around nine tenths of them appearing once. The source material was PBMCs or T cells enriched from blood (not recorded which). The receptors derive from a woman aged 18-30 years who had recovered from COVID-19.

Only one count was recorded for this clone. The chain joins TRBV3-1 (or the pseudogene TRBV3-2) to TRBJ2-7, with D possibly TRBD1 on 6 matching bases. The CDR3 has 13 amino acids. Germline loops: CDR1 LGHDT, CDR2 YNNKEL (reference sequence). V was shortened by 4 bases and J by 7 bases, with 14 bases between the two germline ends. The CDR3 coding sequence is TGTGCCAGCAGCCTGCGGCAGGGGTGGGAGCAGTACTTC. It specifies CASSLRQGWEQYF.

There are many counts of this clone. The V call is TRBV19, the J call TRBJ1-5, with TRBD1 matching over 9 bases. The CDR3 extends over 18 amino acids. CDR1 and CDR2 (germline): LNHDA, SQIVND (reference sequence). The V segment lost 6 bases and the J segment 0 bases; nucleotides outside the gene matches: 12. The CDR3 here is CASRAVGGQGYSNQPQHF. CDR3 DNA: TGTGCCAGTAGGGCCGTAGGGGGACAGGGCTATAGCAATCAGCCCCAGCATTTT.

This chain joins TRBV5-1 and TRBJ1-6; 11 bases fit TRBD1. From germline, CDR1 is SGHRS and CDR2 YFSETQ. This CDR3 is built from 18 residues. V gave up 4 bases and J gave up 3 bases; unmatched junction bases: 9. The CDR3 coding sequence is TGCGCCAGCAGCCCGGACAGGGGGCGCGGCGTCTATAATTCACCCCTCCACTTT. As protein: CASSPDRGRGVYNSPLHF. The variable domain in full, completed from reference TRBV5-1 and TRBJ1-6, reads KAGVTQTPRYLIKTRGQQVTLSCSPISGHRSVSWYQQTPGQGLQFLFEYFSETQRNKGNFPGRFSGRQFSNSRSEMNVSTLELGDSALYLCASSPDRGRGVYNSPLHFGNGTRLTVT.

The chain uses TRBV11-2 and TRBJ2-1; maybe TRBD1 (6 bases). Per the germline V gene, CDR1 is SGHAT and CDR2 is FQNNGV. The CDR3 length is 10 residues. V was pared by 8 bases and J by 9 bases, with 8 bases between. CDR3 sequence: CASGTREQFF. CDR3 nucleotides: TGTGCCAGCGGGACACGTGAGCAGTTCTTC. The variable domain in full, completed from reference TRBV11-2 and TRBJ2-1, reads EAGVAQSPRYKIIEKRQSVAFWCNPISGHATLYWYQQILGQGPKLLIQFQNNGVVDDSQLPKDRFSAERLKGVDSTLKIQPAKLEDSAVYLCASGTREQFFGPGTRLTVL.

This clone has a single count. CDR3 residues: CASSMQTGKGEQYF. CDR3 in DNA: TGTGCCAGTAGTATGCAGACTGGGAAGGGGGAGCAGTACTTC. The rearrangement uses TRBV19 and TRBJ2-7, with D perhaps TRBD1 (5 bases). Germline V gene data show CDR1 as LNHDA and CDR2 as SQIVND (reference sequence). Trimming stripped 3 bases from V and 7 bases from J, with 16 bases between. This CDR3 has 14 residues.

V usage is TRBV7-9 and J usage is TRBJ2-2, with D perhaps matching TRBD2 (5 bases). Trimming left V 1 base short and J 2 bases short, with 8 bases between. The CDR3 totals 15 residues. The germline CDR1 and CDR2 sequences are SEHNR and FQNEAQ (reference sequence). CDR3 sequence: CASSLEAVNTGELFF. The CDR3 coding sequence is TGTGCCAGCAGCTTAGAAGCGGTCAACACCGGGGAGCTGTTTTTT. The full variable domain, its missing parts supplied by reference TRBV7-9 and TRBJ2-2, is DTGVSQNPRHKITKRGQNVTFRCDPISEHNRLYWYRQTLGQGPEFLTYFQNEAQLEKSRLLSDRFSAERPKGSFSTLEIQRTEQGDSAMYLCASSLEAVNTGELFFGEGSRLTVL.

The chain joins TRBV2 to TRBJ1-2, with D perhaps TRBD1 (5 bases). The V and J ends lost 7 bases and 4 bases respectively, with 10 bases between them. CDR1 SNHLY and CDR2 FYNNEI come from the germline V gene. This CDR3 has 12 residues. The CDR3 sequence is CASNQGLYGYTF. CDR3 nucleotides: TGTGCCAGCAATCAGGGTCTCTATGGCTACACCTTC.

This chain connects TRBV15 to TRBJ1-5; D is perhaps TRBD1 (5 bases). V gave up 5 bases and J gave up 4 bases, with 15 bases separating them. Germline V CDR1 and CDR2: LNHNV, YYDKDF (reference sequence). CDR3 size: 15 residues. In DNA, the CDR3 is TGTGCCACCAGCCCCGGAAAGGGGAAGAATCAGCCCCAGCATTTT. It specifies CATSPGKGKNQPQHF.

V gene TRBV24-1 combines with J gene TRBJ2-2; 7 positions agree with TRBD2. V dropped 5 bases and J dropped 6; count of bases not matched to a gene: 8. The germline gives CDR1 KGHDR, CDR2 SFDVKD. CDR3 size: 15 residues. CDR3 residues: CATSAVAGYPGELFF. CDR3 DNA: TGTGCCACCAGTGCCGTAGCGGGTTACCCCGGGGAGCTGTTTTTT.

This rearrangement joins TRBV11-2 to TRBJ1-2, with D uncertain. Germline V lookup: CDR1 SGHAT, CDR2 FQNNGV. The CDR3 runs to 16 residues. Trimming shortened V by 0 bases and J by 2 bases, and 13 bases separated the two germline ends. CDR3 sequence: CASSLEAPGRNYGYTF. As DNA, the CDR3 is TGTGCCAGCAGCTTAGAGGCCCCCGGCAGGAACTATGGCTACACCTTC. Full variable domain (outside the CDR3, taken from reference TRBV11-2 and TRBJ1-2): EAGVAQSPRYKIIEKRQSVAFWCNPISGHATLYWYQQILGQGPKLLIQFQNNGVVDDSQLPKDRFSAERLKGVDSTLKIQPAKLEDSAVYLCASSLEAPGRNYGYTFGSGTRLTVV.

The chain is built from TRBV12-3 or TRBV12-4 and TRBJ2-1; 10 bases are a match to TRBD1. Trimming took 6 bases from V and 9 from J; bases not matched to a gene: 2. This CDR3 comprises 12 residues. This chain's CDR3 is CASRGQGGEQFF. CDR3 sequence (DNA): TGTGCCAGCAGAGGACAGGGGGGTGAGCAGTTCTTC.

The gene calls are TRBV28 and TRBJ1-3; D unresolved. There are 14 residues in the CDR3. V shed 7 bases and J shed 5 bases, with 15 bases lying between them. Germline V CDR1 and CDR2: MDHEN, SYDVKM. The CDR3 region has the DNA TGTGCCAGCAACCCCCAGGCCTCCCGAAACACCATATATTTT. It specifies CASNPQASRNTIYF.

The V gene is TRBV19, the J gene TRBJ1-3, with 7 bases identical to TRBD1. In germline, CDR1 is LNHDA, CDR2 SQIVND (reference sequence). This CDR3 contains 22 residues. Trimming removed 2 bases from V and 1 base from J; junction bases left unmatched: 23. The CDR3 sequence is CASSIRQGLNFIPIGSGNTIYF. The CDR3 nucleotides are TGTGCCAGTAGTATACGACAGGGACTCAATTTTATCCCCATCGGTTCTGGAAACACCATATATTTT.

The rearrangement links TRBV15 to TRBJ2-1; no reliable D call. Trimming shortened V by 0 bases and J by 12 bases, and 9 bases separated the two germline ends. The CDR3 contains 12 residues. CDR1 is LNHNV and CDR2 is YYDKDF in the germline V gene (reference sequence). CDR3 sequence reads: CATSRDRRGQFF. The DNA for the CDR3 is TGTGCCACCAGCAGAGATCGGAGAGGGCAGTTCTTC.

The CDR3 sequence: CASSSRRESQPQHF. CDR3 coding DNA: TGTGCCAGTAGTTCTCGGAGGGAATCTCAGCCCCAGCATTTT. The chain joins TRBV19 to TRBJ1-5; no definite D call. CDR1 is LNHDA and CDR2 is SQIVND in the germline V gene (reference sequence). V was cut by 5 bases and J by 6 bases, with 14 bases left in between. The CDR3 covers 14 residues.

The chain uses TRBV30 and TRBJ2-5, with 11 bases lining up with TRBD2. V was pared by 7 bases and J by 4 bases, with 8 bases of the junction left unmatched. Germline lookup yields CDR1 GTSNPN and CDR2 SVGIG (reference sequence). The CDR3 loop spans 14 amino acids. The CDR3 DNA reads TGTGCCTCCGGTCCGACTAGCGGGACAGAGACCCAGTACTTC. Amino acids: CASGPTSGTETQYF.

V gene TRBV4-3 combines with J gene TRBJ2-1; 8 bases align to TRBD1. CDR1 LGHNA and CDR2 YSLEER come from the germline V gene. The CDR3 sequence is 17 residues long. Losses at the gene ends were 3 bases for V and 5 bases for J; bases not matched to a gene: 12. The CDR3 DNA sequence: TGCGCCAGCAGCCACCTGTCCGGGACAGGAGAAAACAATGAGCAGTTCTTC. Protein sequence: CASSHLSGTGENNEQFF.

The genes are TRBV5-8 and TRBJ2-3; TRBD2 is a possible D gene (6 bases). Germline CDR1 reads SGHTS; CDR2 reads YDEGEE. Trimming removed 1 base from V and 4 bases from J, with 10 bases in between. The CDR3 length is 14 residues. In DNA form, the CDR3 reads TGTGCCAGCAGCTTGACGGGGGTGCCAGATACGCAGTATTTT. Translated, it gives CASSLTGVPDTQYF.

This clone was seen once. V gene TRBV10-3 combines with J gene TRBJ1-6; 7 bases agree with TRBD1. The CDR3 totals 16 residues. Germline V CDR1 and CDR2: ENHRY, SYGVKD. V was clipped by 6 bases and J by 13 bases; unmatched bases: 18. The CDR3 protein is CAIRAKDRESLAPLHF. The CDR3 nucleotides are TGTGCCATCAGAGCCAAAGACAGGGAGAGCTTAGCGCCCCTCCACTTT.

This clone has more than one count but fewer than ten. The rearrangement links TRBV7-8 to TRBJ2-2; D is possibly TRBD2 (5 bases). The V gene's germline CDR1 is SGHVS and CDR2 FQNEAQ. V lost 8 bases to trimming and J lost 4 bases, with 23 bases between them. There are 17 residues in the CDR3. CDR3 DNA: TGTGCCAGCCGCGTCTTCGGTAGCGATACTCCCACCGGGGAGCTGTTTTTT. Its translation is CASRVFGSDTPTGELFF.

This rearrangement joins TRBV19 to TRBJ1-5; 10 bases are a match to TRBD1. The CDR3 runs 15 residues. V was pared by 4 bases and J by 7 bases, with 7 bases of the junction left unmatched. Germline CDR1 reads LNHDA; CDR2 reads SQIVND (reference sequence). The CDR3 here is CASSKGTGVGQPQHF. The CDR3 DNA reads as TGTGCCAGTAGTAAAGGGACAGGGGTTGGGCAGCCCCAGCATTTT.

There are a few counts of this clone. V and J are TRBV12-3 or TRBV12-4 and TRBJ1-1, with D unclear. There are 12 residues in the CDR3. V lost 5 bases, J lost 1 base, and 5 bases lay in between. In nucleotides, the CDR3 is TGTGCCAGCAGTCCGCGGAACACTGAAGCTTTCTTT. This gives the protein CASSPRNTEAFF.

The V gene is TRBV19, the J gene TRBJ1-4; D is undetermined. Per germline, CDR1 LNHDA and CDR2 SQIVND (reference sequence). V lost 5 bases and J 4 bases, leaving 11 bases between the germline ends. The CDR3 is 14 residues long. The CDR3 here is CASSGEQFNEKLFF. CDR3 nucleotide sequence: TGTGCCAGTAGTGGGGAGCAATTTAATGAAAAACTGTTTTTT.

The chain couples TRBV5-1 to TRBJ2-7; TRBD2 might be the D (5 bases). Trimming took 2 bases from V and 4 from J, leaving 7 bases between them. The CDR3 spans 12 residues. Germline V gene sequence: CDR1 SGHRS, CDR2 YFSETQ. The CDR3 loop is CASSFEGYEQYF. CDR3 coding DNA: TGCGCCAGCAGCTTCGAGGGTTACGAGCAGTACTTC.

Comment on this clone: Other DNA sequences of this sample code for an identical CDR3. The gene calls are TRBV5-1 and TRBJ2-1; 8 nucleotides line up with TRBD1. J gave up 2 bases and V 2 bases, and 6 bases lay outside the gene matches. The CDR3 consists of 16 residues. Germline V gene data show CDR1 as SGHRS and CDR2 as YFSETQ. The CDR3 protein is CASSLGTGGPYNEQFF. The CDR3 DNA reads as TGCGCCAGCAGCTTAGGAACAGGGGGTCCCTACAATGAGCAGTTCTTC.

The chain is built from TRBV5-1 and TRBJ2-5; possible D gene TRBD2, 6 bases. The CDR3 totals 14 residues. With 4 bases removed from V and 2 bases from J, the gap between germline ends came to 12 bases. Germline CDR1 is SGHRS and CDR2 is YFSETQ. The CDR3 sequence is CASSLRDSQETQYF. The DNA of the CDR3 is TGCGCCAGCAGCCTCCGGGACTCGCAAGAGACCCAGTACTTC.

This clone showed up just once. The chain is built from TRBV5-1 and TRBJ1-2, with 8 positions matching TRBD1. The CDR3 covers 16 residues. With 2 bases clipped from V and 4 bases from J, the junction kept 10 bases outside the gene matches. Germline V CDR1 and CDR2: SGHRS, YFSETQ. CDR3 sequence (DNA): TGCGCCAGCAGCTTAGCTGAGACAGGGGTACCCTATGGCTACACCTTC. Protein product: CASSLAETGVPYGYTF.

V usage is TRBV7-9 and J usage is TRBJ1-4, with a tentative D call TRBD1 (6 bases). There are 15 residues in the CDR3. Germline loops: CDR1 SEHNR, CDR2 FQNEAQ (reference sequence). V lost 3 bases to trimming and J lost 8 bases, with 16 bases between them. This CDR3 reads CASSFGQWVTEKLFF. The CDR3 nucleotides are TGTGCCAGCAGCTTCGGACAGTGGGTAACCGAAAAACTGTTTTTT.

V gene TRBV7-3 combines with J gene TRBJ2-3, with 8 bases aligning to TRBD2. The CDR3 runs to 15 residues. Losses at the gene ends were 3 bases for V and 0 bases for J; bases not matched to a gene: 2. Germline-derived CDR1 and CDR2 are SGHTA and FQGTGA. The CDR3 nucleotides read TGTGCCAGCAGCTTTAGCGGGGCTAGCACAGATACGCAGTATTTT. It codes for CASSFSGASTDTQYF. Together with reference TRBV7-3 and TRBJ2-3, the CDR3 gives the full variable domain: GAGVSQTPSNKVTEKGKYVELRCDPISGHTALYWYRQSLGQGPEFLIYFQGTGAADDSGLPNDRFFAVRPEGSVSTLKIQRTERGDSAVYLCASSFSGASTDTQYFGPGTRLTVL.

This clone is a singleton in its sample. The chain has TRBV3-1 (or the pseudogene TRBV3-2) and TRBJ2-3, with TRBD2 matching over 13 bases. The CDR3 is 17 residues long. Germline V gene sequence: CDR1 LGHDT, CDR2 YNNKEL (reference sequence). J gave up 6 bases and V 3 bases, and 9 bases lay outside the gene matches. CDR3 bases: TGTGCCAGCAGCCATAGCGGACTAGCGGGAGTTTACGATACGCAGTATTTT. Its translation is CASSHSGLAGVYDTQYF.

The genes are TRBV27 and TRBJ2-7; TRBD2 aligns across 7 bases. Trimming cost V 5 bases and J 6 bases; bases outside gene matches: 16. The CDR3 is 16 residues long. CDR1 and CDR2 from the germline V gene are MNHEY and SMNVEV (reference sequence). CDR3 sequence: CASSNSGVFGLGEQYF. The CDR3 DNA follows: TGTGCCAGCAGTAACAGCGGGGTCTTTGGATTGGGCGAGCAGTACTTC.

This rearrangement joins TRBV7-2 to TRBJ2-5; 10 positions agree with TRBD2. After removal of 3 bases from V and 5 bases from J, the junction contained 9 bases not matched to a gene. CDR1 and CDR2 from the germline V gene are SGHTA and FQGNSA. The CDR3 has 16 residues. CDR3 amino acids: CASSLFASGGGETQYF. The CDR3 DNA sequence: TGTGCCAGCAGCTTGTTTGCTAGCGGGGGAGGTGAGACCCAGTACTTC.